This TCR beta chain was found in a study of early T cells in non-severe SARS-CoV-2 infection. Study conclusions and caveats: VDJdb-based annotation leaned toward anti-spike CD8 responses and missed private and CD4 specificities.

Separate cDNA molecules each had unique molecular identifiers attached to them. From the 5' RACE reads, TCRdb called clonotypes with MiXCR, one entry per CDR3 protein. The table shows 75,000 to 100,000 distinct CDR3 sequences, with roughly 15% occurring only once. Germline CDR1 reads SEHNR; CDR2 reads FQNEAQ (reference sequence). The length of the CDR3 is 14 residues. V was trimmed by 5 bases and J by 6 bases, leaving 14 bases between them. On this clonotype itself: Its antigen is unidentified.

The sequencing input was whole blood. The receptor was derived from an adult who was a healthcare worker with PCR-confirmed SARS-CoV-2 infection or an uninfected control (not recorded which). This chain links TRBV7-9 with TRBJ2-1, with D hard to call. For the CDR3, the DNA is TGTGCCAGCAGCGGATCAGAAGTTGTCAATGAGCAGTTCTTC. Amino acid sequence: CASSGSEVVNEQFF. Filled out from reference TRBV7-9 and TRBJ2-1, the complete variable domain reads DTGVSQNPRHKITKRGQNVTFRCDPISEHNRLYWYRQTLGQGPEFLTYFQNEAQLEKSRLLSDRFSAERPKGSFSTLEIQRTEQGDSAMYLCASSGSEVVNEQFFGPGTRLTVL.